The 32 T cell receptor beta chains reported below all come from one sample, sequenced in a study of blood T cell repertoires in COVID-19. TCRdb's copy holds only in-frame clones and misses some; the assay was immunoSEQ multiplex PCR. This sample yields about 100,000 clones, of which about 82% are seen a single time; roughly 13% belongs to the top ten. The sequencing input was peripheral blood. Receptors originate from a man aged 50 or older with active or convalescent COVID-19.

The chain employs TRBV10-3 and TRBJ2-7; 11 bases map to TRBD2. V was pared by 5 bases and J by 0 bases, with 3 bases of the junction left unmatched. Germline assignment: CDR1 ENHRY and CDR2 SYGVKD. The CDR3 has 15 residues. The CDR3 loop is CAISRTSGPSYEQYF. CDR3 bases: TGTGCCATCAGTAGGACTAGCGGGCCCTCCTACGAGCAGTACTTC.

This chain uses TRBV7-2 with TRBJ1-1; no reliable D call. Germline loops: CDR1 SGHTA, CDR2 FQGNSA. V was pared by 3 bases and J by 0 bases, with 5 bases between. The CDR3 has 13 amino acids. The CDR3, as DNA: TGTGCCAGCAGCTTGAGCATGAACACTGAAGCTTTCTTT. Its protein product is CASSLSMNTEAFF. The complete variable domain, with remaining parts taken from reference TRBV7-2 and TRBJ1-1, reads GAGVSQSPSNKVTEKGKDVELRCDPISGHTALYWYRQSLGQGLEFLIYFQGNSAPDKSGLPSDRFSAERTGGSVSTLTIQRTQQEDSAVYLCASSLSMNTEAFFGQGTRLTVV.

This sequence joins TRBV5-1 and TRBJ2-1, with 11 positions matching TRBD1. Trimming removed 2 bases from V and 8 bases from J; junction bases left unmatched: 3. The CDR3 is 14 amino acids. Germline V gene data show CDR1 as SGHRS and CDR2 as YFSETQ. As DNA, the CDR3 is TGCGCCAGCAGCTTAGGACAGGGGGCGGATGAGCAGTTCTTC. This encodes CASSLGQGADEQFF.

The V and J genes are TRBV7-2 and TRBJ2-2; TRBD1 matches 7 bases. This CDR3 comprises 15 residues. Losses at the gene ends were 2 bases for V and 1 base for J; bases not matched to a gene: 1. CDR1 is SGHTA, CDR2 FQGNSA, per germline. CDR3 sequence: CASSLWTGNTGELFF. The DNA for the CDR3 is TGTGCCAGCAGCTTATGGACAGGGAACACCGGGGAGCTGTTTTTT.

The rearrangement links TRBV2 to TRBJ1-3; tentative D call: TRBD1 (5 bases). Germline values: CDR1 SNHLY, CDR2 FYNNEI. The CDR3 contains 14 residues. V lost 7 bases and J 1 base, leaving 11 bases between the germline ends. CDR3 loop: CASTLDRSGNTIYF. In nucleotides, the CDR3 is TGTGCCAGCACCCTCGACAGATCTGGAAACACCATATATTTT. The variable domain in full, completed from reference TRBV2 and TRBJ1-3, reads EPEVTQTPSHQVTQMGQEVILRCVPISNHLYFYWYRQILGQKVEFLVSFYNNEISEKSEIFDDQFSVERPDGSNFTLKIRSTKLEDSAMYFCASTLDRSGNTIYFGEGSWLTVV.

This clone appeared a single time. The V call is TRBV3-1 (or the pseudogene TRBV3-2), the J call TRBJ2-7; 12 positions match TRBD2. Germline trimming cut 1 base from V and 7 bases from J; bases unmatched to any gene: 5. Germline V gene sequence: CDR1 LGHDT, CDR2 YNNKEL (reference sequence). The CDR3 totals 15 residues. The CDR3 region is CASSQASGGAREQYF. As DNA, the CDR3 is TGTGCCAGCAGCCAAGCTAGCGGGGGGGCTAGGGAGCAGTACTTC.

This sequence joins TRBV24-1 and TRBJ2-3; possible D gene TRBD2, 5 bases. CDR1 and CDR2 (germline): KGHDR, SFDVKD. The CDR3 is made up of 13 amino acids. The V and J ends lost 4 bases and 5 bases respectively, with 9 bases between them. The CDR3 is CATSELAVDTQYF. The CDR3 bases are TGTGCCACCAGTGAGCTAGCCGTAGATACGCAGTATTTT.

Here the CDR3 reads CASSQDHLAETPDTQYF. CDR3 sequence (DNA): TGCGCCAGCAGCCAAGATCACCTAGCGGAGACCCCAGATACGCAGTATTTT. The chain links TRBV4-1 to TRBJ2-3, with 7 bases aligning to TRBD2. The CDR3 runs to 17 residues. V was pared by 0 bases and J by 4 bases, with 10 bases of the junction left unmatched. From germline, CDR1 is MGHRA and CDR2 YSYEKL.

This chain links TRBV5-6 with TRBJ1-1; 7 bases match TRBD1. The J segment lost 0 bases and the V segment lost 4 bases, leaving 12 bases of the junction unmatched. Germline values: CDR1 SGHDT, CDR2 YYEEEE. The CDR3 has 17 residues. This CDR3 is CASSNRGRGFMNTEAFF. CDR3 sequence (DNA): TGTGCCAGCAGCAACAGGGGCCGCGGGTTTATGAACACTGAAGCTTTCTTT.

J is TRBJ2-3 and V is TRBV10-1; 10 nucleotides align to TRBD2. This CDR3 has 13 residues. The germline CDR1 and CDR2 sequences are WNHNN and SYGVQD (reference sequence). Losses at the gene ends were 8 bases for V and 1 base for J; bases not matched to a gene: 0. This CDR3 is CASGTSGTDTQYF. Written as DNA, the CDR3 is TGCGCCAGCGGGACTAGCGGCACAGATACGCAGTATTTT.

The genes are TRBV6-6 and TRBJ2-1; tentative D call: TRBD2 (5 bases). CDR1 is MNHNY, CDR2 SVGAGI, per germline (reference sequence). V dropped 0 bases and J dropped 9 bases, with 6 bases sitting between them. The CDR3 extends over 12 amino acids. This chain's CDR3 is CASSYSEAEQFF. In DNA form, the CDR3 reads TGTGCCAGCAGTTACTCGGAGGCTGAGCAGTTCTTC.

This chain links TRBV6-5 with TRBJ2-1; TRBD1 matches 7 bases. Germline CDR1 and CDR2: MNHEY and SVGAGI. The CDR3 loop spans 15 amino acids. V shed 7 bases and J 8 bases; nucleotides not matched to a gene: 14. The CDR3 DNA follows: TGTGCCAGCACTGTCTATGACAGGGTGGGTCATGAGCAGTTCTTC. This encodes CASTVYDRVGHEQFF.

This chain links TRBV24-1 with TRBJ1-2; D might be TRBD1 (5 bases). Looked up from germline, CDR1 is KGHDR and CDR2 is SFDVKD. CDR3 length equals 15 residues. V was shortened by 2 bases and J by 4 bases, with 13 bases between the two germline ends. CDR3 loop: CATSDSGLEGYGYTF. The CDR3 bases are TGTGCCACCAGTGATTCGGGACTTGAAGGCTATGGCTACACCTTC.

The rearrangement links TRBV7-8 to TRBJ2-6; tentatively, D is TRBD1 (6 bases). The CDR3 spans 16 residues. CDR1 SGHVS and CDR2 FQNEAQ come from the germline V gene. V was clipped by 3 bases and J by 4 bases, with 13 bases between them. CDR3 bases: TGTGCCAGCAGCTTCTTACAGGGCGCCGGGGCCAACGTCCTGACTTTC. Its protein product is CASSFLQGAGANVLTF.

CDR3 residues: CAIGRGGNTEAFF. CDR3 DNA: TGTGCCATTGGGAGGGGAGGGAACACTGAAGCTTTCTTT. The chain joins TRBV10-3 to TRBJ1-1; weak D call: TRBD1 (5 bases). Trimming removed 9 bases from V and 1 base from J, with 12 bases in between. Germline V lookup: CDR1 ENHRY, CDR2 SYGVKD. The CDR3 extends over 13 amino acids.

This clone is a singleton in its sample. The gene calls are TRBV5-4 and TRBJ2-3, with TRBD2 as a possible D gene (7 bases). The V gene's germline CDR1 is SGHNT and CDR2 YYREEE (reference sequence). This CDR3 contains 16 residues. Trimming left V 1 base short and J 4 bases short, with 16 bases between. This CDR3 is CASSLSLAEGADTQYF. CDR3 bases: TGTGCCAGCAGCTTGTCTCTAGCGGAGGGGGCAGATACGCAGTATTTT. The entire variable domain, with the rest obtained from reference TRBV5-4 and TRBJ2-3, is as follows: ETGVTQSPTHLIKTRGQQVTLRCSSQSGHNTVSWYQQALGQGPQFIFQYYREEENGRGNFPPRFSGLQFPNYSSELNVNALELDDSALYLCASSLSLAEGADTQYFGPGTRLTVL.

The J gene is TRBJ1-2, the V gene TRBV19; D unresolved. V was trimmed by 2 bases and J by 2 bases, leaving 3 bases between them. From germline, CDR1 is LNHDA and CDR2 SQIVND (reference sequence). The CDR3 contains 12 residues. CDR3 in DNA: TGTGCCAGTAGTATACAGAACTATGGCTACACCTTC. Its protein is CASSIQNYGYTF.

The chain recombines TRBV11-2 with TRBJ2-1, with TRBD1 matching over 11 bases. This CDR3 region has 18 residues. J gave up 5 bases and V 2 bases, and 11 bases lay outside the gene matches. CDR1 is SGHAT and CDR2 is FQNNGV in the germline V gene. CDR3 loop: CASSLWGTGGRNNNEQFF. CDR3 DNA sequence: TGTGCCAGCAGCTTATGGGGGACAGGGGGGCGGAACAACAATGAGCAGTTCTTC.

The chain joins TRBV5-1 to TRBJ2-7; 10 bases map to TRBD2. The V gene's germline CDR1 is SGHRS and CDR2 YFSETQ. The CDR3 runs 17 residues. With 2 bases clipped from V and 3 bases from J, the junction kept 11 bases outside the gene matches. CDR3: CASSLPGLAWEHYEQYF. The DNA for the CDR3 is TGCGCCAGCAGCTTACCGGGACTAGCGTGGGAGCACTACGAGCAGTACTTC.

This clone showed up just once. The rearrangement uses TRBV24-1 and TRBJ1-2, with D perhaps TRBD1 (5 bases). Germline V lookup: CDR1 KGHDR, CDR2 SFDVKD. CDR3 length equals 13 residues. Trimming removed 5 bases from V and 1 base from J, with 7 bases in between. For the CDR3, the DNA is TGTGCCACCAGTGGCAGGGATAACTATGGCTACACCTTC. This codes for CATSGRDNYGYTF.

CDR3 DNA sequence: TGCGCCAGCAGCTTGACAGGGGCGGGTGGGGCTGAAGCTTTCTTT. Translated: CASSLTGAGGAEAFF. This chain connects TRBV5-1 to TRBJ1-1; 7 bases are a match to TRBD1. Trimming removed 1 base from V and 6 bases from J; junction bases left unmatched: 9. Per germline, CDR1 SGHRS and CDR2 YFSETQ. The CDR3 consists of 15 residues.

The chain employs TRBV18 and TRBJ2-3; a possible D gene is TRBD1 (6 bases). V was shortened by 2 bases and J by 11 bases, with 17 bases between the two germline ends. Germline CDR1 and CDR2: KGHSH and LQKENI. The CDR3 sequence is 14 residues long. Here the CDR3 DNA reads TGTGCCAGCTCACCAGTGACAGGCCCTTTCGGGCAGTATTTT. Amino acid sequence: CASSPVTGPFGQYF.

This clone was recorded once. The gene calls are TRBV7-8 and TRBJ2-5; 15 nucleotides align to TRBD2. Germline V gene data show CDR1 as SGHVS and CDR2 as FQNEAQ. CDR3 length: 15 amino acids. With V trimmed by 5 bases and J by 4 bases, 2 bases remained unmatched. The CDR3 protein is CASSAGLAGGETQYF. DNA of the CDR3: TGTGCCAGCAGCGCGGGACTAGCGGGAGGAGAGACCCAGTACTTC. Full variable domain (rest looked up from reference TRBV7-8 and TRBJ2-5): GAGVSQSPRYKVAKRGQDVALRCDPISGHVSLFWYQQALGQGPEFLTYFQNEAQLDKSGLPSDRFFAERPEGSVSTLKIQRTQQEDSAVYLCASSAGLAGGETQYFGPGTRLLVL.

This clone appeared once. The chain is built from TRBV3-1 (or the pseudogene TRBV3-2) and TRBJ2-7; D remains unclear. With 1 base removed from V and 5 bases from J, the gap between germline ends came to 6 bases. Germline CDR1 reads LGHDT; CDR2 reads YNNKEL (reference sequence). This CDR3 is built from 12 residues. The CDR3 here is CASSQVSDEQYF. DNA for the CDR3: TGTGCCAGCAGCCAAGTATCGGACGAGCAGTACTTC.

This clone occurred a few times. This chain connects TRBV2 to TRBJ1-5, with no clear D. From germline, CDR1 is SNHLY and CDR2 FYNNEI. The CDR3 consists of 17 residues. Trimming removed 4 bases from V and 0 bases from J, with 16 bases in between. Here the CDR3 reads CASSAITTRHSNQPQHF. The CDR3 nucleotides are TGTGCCAGCAGTGCAATCACAACCCGACATAGCAATCAGCCCCAGCATTTT.

V usage is TRBV5-1 and J usage is TRBJ2-7; 12 nucleotides line up with TRBD2. Unmatched junction bases numbered 7, after V lost 3 bases and J lost 3 bases. The germline V gene encodes CDR1 SGHRS and CDR2 YFSETQ. CDR3 length: 16 amino acids. The CDR3 sequence is CASSWALTSGSYEQYF. The CDR3 DNA is TGCGCCAGCAGCTGGGCCCTGACTAGCGGGAGCTACGAGCAGTACTTC.

This chain connects TRBV18 to TRBJ2-2, with 8 bases fitting TRBD1. Looked up from germline, CDR1 is KGHSH and CDR2 is LQKENI. V trimming: 2 bases; J trimming: 0 bases; junction bases outside the gene matches: 2. The CDR3 extends over 16 amino acids. In nucleotides, the CDR3 is TGTGCCAGCTCACCATCGACAGGGGCGAACACCGGGGAGCTGTTTTTT. Its protein product is CASSPSTGANTGELFF.

The sample holds one count of this clone. The rearrangement joins TRBV11-3 to TRBJ1-2; TRBD1 matches at 7 bases. Germline-derived CDR1 and CDR2 are SGHNT and YENEEA. The CDR3 spans 13 residues. V lost 5 bases to trimming and J lost 8 bases; unmatched junction nucleotides: 8. CDR3 sequence reads: CASSTSGQQGYTF. In DNA, the CDR3 is TGTGCCAGCAGCACCTCGGGACAGCAAGGCTACACCTTC.

The chain couples TRBV7-9 to TRBJ2-1; 9 bases are shared with TRBD1. The CDR3 has 16 amino acids. In germline, CDR1 is SEHNR, CDR2 FQNEAQ (reference sequence). V shed 5 bases, J shed 9 bases, and the junction held 14 bases outside the gene matches. CDR3 protein: CASSPPGTGRGGEQFF. DNA for the CDR3: TGTGCCAGCAGCCCCCCCGGGACAGGGCGGGGCGGTGAGCAGTTCTTC.

The chain joins TRBV5-1 to TRBJ1-1; D not resolved. Trimming stripped 0 bases from V and 4 bases from J, with 10 bases between. This CDR3 has 14 residues. Germline assignment: CDR1 SGHRS and CDR2 YFSETQ. This chain's CDR3 is CASSLAGFGTEAFF. CDR3 coding DNA: TGCGCCAGCAGCTTGGCCGGGTTCGGCACTGAAGCTTTCTTT. The variable domain in full, with the rest retrieved from reference TRBV5-1 and TRBJ1-1, is KAGVTQTPRYLIKTRGQQVTLSCSPISGHRSVSWYQQTPGQGLQFLFEYFSETQRNKGNFPGRFSGRQFSNSRSEMNVSTLELGDSALYLCASSLAGFGTEAFFGQGTRLTVV.

The genes are TRBV24-1 and TRBJ1-3, with TRBD1 matching over 7 bases. Per the germline V gene, CDR1 is KGHDR and CDR2 is SFDVKD. The CDR3 length is 17 residues. V trimming: 4 bases; J trimming: 2 bases; junction bases outside the gene matches: 10. The CDR3 loop reads CATSDGGVGTAGNTIYF. The CDR3 DNA reads TGTGCCACCAGTGACGGGGGGGTAGGGACAGCTGGAAACACCATATATTTT.

The chain recombines TRBV6-6 with TRBJ1-5; weak D call: TRBD1 (6 bases). Germline V gene data show CDR1 as MNHNY and CDR2 as SVGAGI (reference sequence). The CDR3 is 13 amino acids. The CDR3 is CATAWGPNQPQHF. The DNA for the CDR3 is TGTGCTACAGCTTGGGGGCCCAATCAGCCCCAGCATTTT.